The table lists the clone carrying this TCR beta chain with many counts. TCRdb reprocessed the RT-PCR reads with MiXCR, giving one entry per CDR3 protein. The profile shows hundreds of thousands of distinct CDR3 sequences, 16% of them singletons. This sample was included in a study of patients and donors after allogeneic stem cell transplantation. Trimming took 7 bases from V and 7 from J, leaving 11 bases between them. The CDR3 contains 13 residues. The TCR comes from a human donor who was either an allogeneic HSCT recipient or a stem cell or donor lymphocyte infusion donor (not recorded which). It is not recorded whose cells these are; they may come from a transplant donor. The sample comprised blood, either unsorted or a sorted T cell fraction (not recorded which). This rearrangement joins TRBV12-3 or TRBV12-4 to TRBJ1-6; no clear D gene. The CDR3 loop reads CASTSTQNSPLHF. The CDR3 DNA follows: TGTGCCAGCACCTCAACTCAAAATTCACCCCTCCACTTT.